A selection of T cell receptor beta chains follows, all from one sample in a study of blood T cell repertoires in COVID-19. Sequenced by immunoSEQ multiplex PCR; TCRdb stores in-frame clones only, minus some. In the table there are about 300,000 clones, around 92% of which are singletons. The specimen was peripheral blood. These receptors came from a man between 18 and 35 years old who had recovered from COVID-19. Each CDR3 is given with its conserved first and last residue. The D gene is left open where the match is weak. Clone sizes are given selectively: once, few, many, or a class where the clone is expanded.

TRBV3-1/TRBV3-2,NA,TRBD1,TRBJ2-3,CASSQPGTGADTQYF,TGTGCCAGCAGCCAGCCCGGGACAGGGGCCGATACGCAGTATTTT
TRBV7-9,NA,NA,TRBJ2-1,CASRRGNNEQFF,TGTGCCAGCAGGCGGGGAAACAATGAGCAGTTCTTC
TRBV7-2,NA,TRBD1,TRBJ2-7,CASSLGTGVGEQYF,TGTGCCAGCAGCTTGGGGACAGGGGTTGGCGAGCAGTACTTC
TRBV29-1,NA,NA,TRBJ1-3,CSVEGGDGGNTIYF,TGCAGCGTTGAGGGGGGGGACGGTGGAAACACCATATATTTT
TRBV4-1,NA,TRBD1,TRBJ2-1,CASSLSQGVGNNEQFF,TGCGCCAGCAGCCTTTCACAGGGGGTCGGTAACAATGAGCAGTTCTTC
TRBV2,NA,NA,TRBJ2-5,CASRMDTQETQYF,TGTGCCAGCAGGATGGACACCCAAGAGACCCAGTACTTC
TRBV5-4,NA,TRBD2,TRBJ2-3,CASSSAGVAGGPPDTQYF,TGTGCCAGCAGCTCCGCCGGGGTGGCGGGAGGGCCCCCAGATACGCAGTATTTT
TRBV20-1,NA,NA,TRBJ1-2,CSASWALYGYTF,TGCAGTGCTAGTTGGGCCCTCTATGGCTACACCTTC
TRBV15,few,NA,TRBJ1-5,CATSGEGGNQPQHF,TGTGCCACCAGTGGGGAGGGGGGCAATCAGCCCCAGCATTTT
TRBV10-3,NA,NA,TRBJ1-5,CAISEGLINQPQHF,TGTGCCATCAGTGAGGGACTCATCAATCAGCCCCAGCATTTT
TRBV19,NA,NA,TRBJ2-7,CASSMARSSYEQYF,TGTGCCAGTAGTATGGCGAGGTCTTCCTACGAGCAGTACTTC
TRBV2,NA,NA,TRBJ2-2,CASSAPGELFF,TGTGCCAGCAGTGCCCCGGGGGAGCTGTTTTTT
TRBV19,NA,NA,TRBJ2-5,CASSIYGAKETQYF,TGTGCCAGTAGTATTTATGGGGCGAAGGAGACCCAGTACTTC
TRBV15,NA,TRBD2,TRBJ2-3,CATSITSGSTDTQYF,TGTGCCACCAGCATAACTAGCGGGAGCACAGATACGCAGTATTTT
TRBV18,few,NA,TRBJ1-2,CASSPFEEGGYTF,TGTGCCAGCTCACCCTTCGAGGAGGGAGGCTACACCTTC
TRBV10-2,NA,TRBD1,TRBJ2-1,CASSERDRYNEQFF,TGCGCCAGCAGTGAGAGGGACAGATACAATGAGCAGTTCTTC
TRBV4-1,NA,TRBD1,TRBJ1-2,CASRPAGGADGYTF,TGCGCCAGCAGACCCGCAGGGGGCGCTGATGGCTACACCTTC
TRBV7-9,NA,NA,TRBJ2-7,CASSFGRGALFAYEQYF,TGTGCCAGCAGCTTCGGCAGGGGCGCCCTATTCGCCTACGAGCAGTACTTC
TRBV10-3,NA,TRBD1,TRBJ2-1,CAISARDRVSDGGYNEQFF,TGTGCCATCAGCGCCAGGGACAGGGTGTCCGACGGGGGTTACAATGAGCAGTTCTTC
TRBV15,NA,NA,TRBJ2-7,CATSTRTTYEQYF,TGTGCCACCAGCACTAGGACTACCTACGAGCAGTACTTC
TRBV6-1,NA,NA,TRBJ1-1,CASSEGTVVRTEAFF,TGTGCCAGCAGTGAAGGAACAGTGGTTCGCACTGAAGCTTTCTTT
TRBV10-1,NA,NA,TRBJ1-2,CASSESVRGNYGYTF,TGCGCCAGCAGTGAGTCAGTCAGGGGAAACTATGGCTACACCTTC
TRBV10-3,NA,NA,TRBJ2-1,CAISAPEEGRRDEQFF,TGTGCCATCAGTGCCCCGGAGGAGGGACGGCGCGATGAGCAGTTCTTC
TRBV5-6,NA,TRBD1,TRBJ2-5,CASSYRDREETQYF,TGTGCCAGCAGCTACCGGGACAGAGAAGAGACCCAGTACTTC
TRBV2,NA,NA,TRBJ1-1,CASSARGQNTEAFF,TGTGCCAGCAGTGCCCGTGGACAGAACACTGAAGCTTTCTTT
TRBV5-6,NA,NA,TRBJ2-1,CASSPPSRENQFF,TGTGCCAGCAGCCCCCCTTCGAGGGAGAATCAGTTCTTC
TRBV11-2,NA,TRBD2,TRBJ2-1,CASSTPLAVPGNEQFF,TGTGCCAGCAGCACTCCCCTAGCGGTTCCCGGGAATGAGCAGTTCTTC
TRBV3-1/TRBV3-2,NA,TRBD1,TRBJ1-3,CASSQGQGSGNTIYF,TGTGCCAGCAGCCAAGGACAGGGCTCTGGAAACACCATATATTTT
TRBV15,NA,TRBD1,TRBJ1-2,CATSIDRGDYGYTF,TGTGCCACCAGCATAGACAGGGGGGACTATGGCTACACCTTC
TRBV9,NA,TRBD2,TRBJ2-2,CASSVGASGRSSTGELFF,TGTGCCAGCAGCGTAGGAGCTAGCGGGAGGAGTAGCACCGGGGAGCTGTTTTTT
TRBV7-2,NA,NA,TRBJ1-1,CASSLWPGLQAFF,TGTGCCAGCAGCTTATGGCCAGGACTGCAAGCTTTCTTT
TRBV6-6,NA,TRBD2,TRBJ2-5,CASSHSWGRGGQIYQETQYF,TGTGCCAGCAGCCACTCTTGGGGGCGGGGGGGCCAGATTTATCAAGAGACCCAGTACTTC
TRBV7-9,NA,NA,TRBJ1-1,CASSLAAAGMNTEAFF,TGTGCCAGCAGCTTAGCAGCAGCCGGGATGAACACTGAAGCTTTCTTT
TRBV3-1/TRBV3-2,NA,NA,TRBJ2-3,CASSQDTSTDTQYF,TGTGCCAGCAGCCAAGATACTAGCACAGATACGCAGTATTTT
TRBV5-1,NA,NA,TRBJ1-3,CASSLGPTGSGNTIYF,TGCGCCAGCAGCTTAGGACCCACGGGGTCTGGAAACACCATATATTTT
TRBV6-2/TRBV6-3,NA,TRBD2,TRBJ2-5,CASSYSMTSGNQETQYF,TGTGCCAGCAGTTACTCGATGACTAGCGGGAATCAAGAGACCCAGTACTTC
TRBV6-2/TRBV6-3,NA,NA,TRBJ2-3,CASSYPAGRLSTDTQYF,TGTGCCAGCAGTTACCCAGCGGGCCGACTTAGCACAGATACGCAGTATTTT
TRBV20-1,NA,NA,TRBJ2-3,CSARVTDTQYF,TGCAGTGCTAGAGTAACAGATACGCAGTATTTT
TRBV18,many,TRBD2,TRBJ2-2,CASSPPSGGNTGELFF,TGTGCCAGCTCACCACCTAGCGGGGGGAACACCGGGGAGCTGTTTTTT
TRBV5-1,once,TRBD2,TRBJ2-2,CASSPVRGGRATSTGELFF,TGCGCCAGCAGCCCGGTAAGAGGCGGGAGGGCGACGAGCACCGGGGAGCTGTTTTTT
TRBV4-1,few,NA,TRBJ1-1,CASSPGHLNTEAFF,TGCGCCAGCAGCCCGGGACACCTGAACACTGAAGCTTTCTTT
TRBV7-9,NA,TRBD2,TRBJ2-2,CASSGSGGVYTGELFF,TGTGCCAGCAGCGGATCCGGGGGGGTTTACACCGGGGAGCTGTTTTTT